Each of the 10 T cell receptor beta chains below was sequenced from the same sample in a study of T cell repertoires in cytomegalovirus infection. In TCRdb, the reads were re-called with MiXCR into one record per CDR3 protein. The sample yields about 110,000 distinct CDR3 sequences, about 30% seen once. The antigens of these receptors remain unknown. The sample here was CD8+ T cells from cultured PBMCs, taken from culture after CMV antigen stimulation. The receptor source for this set is a human donor in good health (CMV status not recorded). Some clones in this sample may be carry-over from other donors' samples.

Here the CDR3 reads CSAARGPEYNEQFF. CDR3 in DNA: TGCAGTGCCGCCAGGGGGCCGGAATACAATGAGCAGTTCTTC. The V call is TRBV20-1, the J call TRBJ2-1, with 8 bases aligning to TRBD1. Unmatched junction bases numbered 8, after V lost 6 bases and J lost 4 bases. Germline CDR1 and CDR2: DFQATT and SNEGSKA (reference sequence). The CDR3 sequence is 14 residues long.

For the CDR3, the DNA is TGTGCCAGCAGTGGGAGTAATTCACCCCTCCACTTT. Protein: CASSGSNSPLHF. The chain combines TRBV6-5 with TRBJ1-6; D is unclear. Germline lookup yields CDR1 MNHEY and CDR2 SVGAGI. Trimming left V 5 bases short and J 6 bases short, with 5 bases between. The CDR3 loop spans 12 amino acids.

V gene TRBV5-4 combines with J gene TRBJ2-5, with 7 bases lining up with TRBD1. V was pared by 2 bases and J by 5 bases, with 9 bases of the junction left unmatched. This CDR3 has 15 amino acids. Germline CDR1 and CDR2: SGHNT and YYREEE (reference sequence). DNA for the CDR3: TGTGCCAGCAGCTTCACAGGGGTTGGTGTCGAGACCCAGTACTTC. Residues: CASSFTGVGVETQYF.

The chain uses TRBV19 and TRBJ1-5; maybe TRBD1 (6 bases). The CDR3 sequence is 16 residues long. The germline CDR1 and CDR2 sequences are LNHDA and SQIVND (reference sequence). The germline V and J ends were trimmed by 1 base and 3 bases, with 13 bases remaining between them. CDR3 region: CASSIGQGFYNQPQHF. In DNA, the CDR3 is TGTGCCAGTAGTATAGGGCAGGGGTTTTACAATCAGCCCCAGCATTTT.

A word on this clonotype: A much bigger clone sits one base away, suggesting this may be a read error. The V and J genes are TRBV20-1 and TRBJ2-5; 7 bases fit TRBD2. Germline assignment: CDR1 DFQATT and CDR2 SNEGSKA (reference sequence). The CDR3 has 13 residues. DNA for the CDR3: TGCAGTGCTGGGGACTATAACCAAGAGGCCCAGTACTTC. Translated, it gives CSAGDYNQEAQYF.

J is TRBJ2-1 and V is TRBV7-6; TRBD2 matches at 13 bases. Germline V gene data show CDR1 as SGHVS and CDR2 as FNYEAQ. This CDR3 is built from 17 residues. Unmatched junction bases numbered 6, after V lost 3 bases and J lost 4 bases. The CDR3: CASSFPRLAGGYNEQFF. The CDR3 bases are TGTGCCAGCAGCTTTCCTAGACTAGCGGGGGGTTACAATGAGCAGTTCTTC.

The J gene is TRBJ2-7, the V gene TRBV27; TRBD2 is a possible D gene (5 bases). Looked up from germline, CDR1 is MNHEY and CDR2 is SMNVEV (reference sequence). This CDR3 has 15 residues. Trimming removed 3 bases at V and 2 bases at J, with 14 bases between. The CDR3 region is CASSLGGGVAYEQYF. In DNA, the CDR3 is TGTGCCAGCAGTTTGGGCGGAGGAGTAGCCTACGAGCAGTACTTC.

Many counts were recorded for this clonotype. V gene TRBV7-2 combines with J gene TRBJ2-4; D is uncertain. The germline CDR1 and CDR2 sequences are SGHTA and FQGNSA. CDR3 length: 15 amino acids. V shed 1 base and J shed 0 bases, with 7 bases lying between them. The CDR3 DNA reads as TGTGCCAGCAGCTTAGGCAGACTAGCCAAAAACATTCAGTACTTC. This gives the protein CASSLGRLAKNIQYF.

The chain couples TRBV6-6 to TRBJ2-7; a possible D gene is TRBD2 (5 bases). The CDR3 is 14 amino acids. V lost 6 bases and J 7 bases, leaving 19 bases between the germline ends. Germline CDR1 and CDR2: MNHNY and SVGAGI (reference sequence). The CDR3 sequence: CASSLWASSGEQYF. CDR3 nucleotide sequence: TGTGCCAGCAGCTTATGGGCTAGCTCGGGGGAGCAGTACTTC.

This chain links TRBV9 with TRBJ1-6; D not resolved. Trimming removed 4 bases from V and 8 bases from J, with 13 bases in between. The germline V gene has CDR1 SGDLS and CDR2 YYNGEE. This CDR3 is built from 14 residues. This CDR3 reads CASSRYFEDSPLHF. CDR3 nucleotide sequence: TGTGCCAGCAGCCGGTATTTCGAGGATTCACCCCTCCACTTT.